This passage covers 8 T cell receptor beta chains from one sample sequenced in a study of CD4+ T cells in melanoma. Sequencing used immunoSEQ multiplex PCR; TCRdb keeps in-frame clones, though not all of them. The sample lists over 15,000 clones; 83% were seen once. The sequencing sample was made of cells from a culture (not recorded whether cultured in vitro). The receptors shown here come from a human donor with melanoma.

The chain links TRBV18 to TRBJ1-5; 8 bases agree with TRBD1. J lost 6 bases, V lost 6 bases, and 7 bases had no gene match. The CDR3 has 14 amino acids. Germline V gene sequence: CDR1 KGHSH, CDR2 LQKENI. CDR3 DNA sequence: TGTGCCAGCTCTCTAGGACAGGGAGGTCAGCCCCAGCATTTT. As protein: CASSLGQGGQPQHF.

This sequence joins TRBV11-2 and TRBJ2-2, with TRBD2 matching 9 bases. Trimming removed 5 bases from V and 3 bases from J; junction bases left unmatched: 13. Germline-derived CDR1 and CDR2 are SGHAT and FQNNGV. The CDR3 has 18 residues. Written as DNA, the CDR3 is TGTGCCAGCAGCAACGGGGGATTAGCGGGGGAATACACCGGGGAGCTGTTTTTT. This codes for CASSNGGLAGEYTGELFF.

The chain links TRBV7-3 to TRBJ2-2; 10 nucleotides line up with TRBD2. The CDR3 loop spans 16 amino acids. Germline lookup yields CDR1 SGHTA and CDR2 FQGTGA. Trimming removed 5 bases from V and 3 bases from J; junction bases left unmatched: 6. The CDR3 is CASSTTSGAYTGELFF. Here the CDR3 DNA reads TGTGCCAGCAGCACAACTAGCGGGGCCTACACCGGGGAGCTGTTTTTT.

The gene calls are TRBV5-1 and TRBJ2-5, with TRBD2 as a possible D gene (5 bases). Trimming removed 0 bases at V and 5 bases at J, with 14 bases between. Germline CDR1 and CDR2: SGHRS and YFSETQ. This CDR3 region has 15 residues. CDR3 residues: CASSLARVVAETQYF. The CDR3, as DNA: TGCGCCAGCAGCTTGGCCAGAGTGGTAGCGGAGACCCAGTACTTC.

V is TRBV7-3 and J is TRBJ2-3, with TRBD2 matching over 7 bases. V gave up 5 bases and J gave up 8 bases; unmatched junction bases: 10. This CDR3 has 14 amino acids. CDR1 SGHTA and CDR2 FQGTGA come from the germline V gene. CDR3 in amino acids: CASSLLAAQGTQYF. Written as DNA, the CDR3 is TGTGCCAGCAGCCTCCTAGCGGCGCAGGGTACGCAGTATTTT.

V and J are TRBV15 and TRBJ2-7, with 7 nucleotides matching TRBD2. The germline V gene has CDR1 LNHNV and CDR2 YYDKDF (reference sequence). V lost 3 bases, J lost 3 bases, and 8 bases stayed unmatched. The CDR3 covers 15 residues. For the CDR3, the DNA is TGTGCCACCAGCAGGGGTACGGGGGGTATCTACGAGCAGTACTTC. Amino acid sequence: CATSRGTGGIYEQYF.

The chain employs TRBV21-1 and TRBJ1-5; the D call of TRBD1 is as the table states it, not checked on the DNA. TRBV21-1 is a listed pseudogene. The CDR3 consists of 15 residues. The CDR3 region is CASSIPDRTDQPQHF. The CDR3 DNA is TGTGCCAGCAGCATACCAGACAGAACCGATCAGCCCCAGCATTTT.

V and J are TRBV7-2 and TRBJ2-4; D possibly corresponds to TRBD1 (7 bases). Germline V gene sequence: CDR1 SGHTA, CDR2 FQGNSA. Trimming took 2 bases from V and 0 from J, leaving 11 bases between them. CDR3 length equals 16 residues. The CDR3 coding sequence is TGTGCCAGCAGCTTATCAGGGGGGCTAGCCAAAAACATTCAGTACTTC. Amino acids: CASSLSGGLAKNIQYF.